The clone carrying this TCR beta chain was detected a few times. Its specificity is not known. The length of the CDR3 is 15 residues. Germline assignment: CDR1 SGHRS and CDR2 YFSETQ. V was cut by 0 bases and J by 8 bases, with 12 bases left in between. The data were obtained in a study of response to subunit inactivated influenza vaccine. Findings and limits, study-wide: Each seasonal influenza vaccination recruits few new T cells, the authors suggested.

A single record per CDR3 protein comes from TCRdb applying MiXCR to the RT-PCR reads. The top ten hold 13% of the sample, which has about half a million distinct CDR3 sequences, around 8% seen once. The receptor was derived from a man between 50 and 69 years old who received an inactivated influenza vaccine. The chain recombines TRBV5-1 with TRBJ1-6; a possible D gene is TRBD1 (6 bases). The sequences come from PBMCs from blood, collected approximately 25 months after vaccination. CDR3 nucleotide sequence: TGCGCCAGCAGCTTGGAGGCGCCAGGGGATTCACCCCTCCACTTT. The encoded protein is CASSLEAPGDSPLHF.